Listed here is a single T cell receptor beta chain. The CDR3 consists of 15 residues. Germline trimming cut 6 bases from V and 0 bases from J; bases unmatched to any gene: 7. Germline V gives CDR1 SGHRS, CDR2 YFSETQ. This specimen belongs to a study of blood T cell repertoires in COVID-19. Across the whole study: Some COVID-19 samples were acute and others convalescent; all came from the United States, Italy and Spain. T cells, B-cell-depleted T cells, or PBMCs provided the cDNA or gDNA that served as material.

Original methodology: Reference gene primer amplification gave estimated nucleated cell counts. TCRdb keeps only in-frame clones here, not all; method: immunoSEQ multiplex PCR. V and J calls and clone size are those listed in that table; D and trimming were worked out from the DNA. The sample lists around 200,000 clones; around 81% were seen once. This chain uses TRBV5-1 with TRBJ1-2, with 8 bases that match TRBD1. The source of this sequence is a man in his fifties or sixties with active or convalescent COVID-19. Source material: peripheral blood. CDR3 nucleotide sequence: TGCGCCAGCACCCCAACAGGGGGACCTAACTATGGCTACACCTTC. Translated, it gives CASTPTGGPNYGYTF.